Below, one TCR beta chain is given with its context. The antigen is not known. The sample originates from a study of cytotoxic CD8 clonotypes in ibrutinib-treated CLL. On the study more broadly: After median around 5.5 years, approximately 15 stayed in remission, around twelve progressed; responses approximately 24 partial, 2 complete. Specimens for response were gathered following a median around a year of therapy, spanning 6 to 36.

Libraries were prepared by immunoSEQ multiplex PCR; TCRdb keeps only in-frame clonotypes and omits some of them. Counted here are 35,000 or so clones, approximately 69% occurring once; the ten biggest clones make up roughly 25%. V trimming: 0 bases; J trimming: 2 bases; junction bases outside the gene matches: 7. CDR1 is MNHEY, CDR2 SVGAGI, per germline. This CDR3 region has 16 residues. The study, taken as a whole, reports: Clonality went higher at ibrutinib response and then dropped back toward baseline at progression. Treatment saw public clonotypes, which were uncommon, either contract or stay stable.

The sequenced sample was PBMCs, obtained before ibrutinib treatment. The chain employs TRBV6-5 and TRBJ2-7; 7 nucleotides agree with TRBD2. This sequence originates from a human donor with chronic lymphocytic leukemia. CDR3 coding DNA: TGTGCCAGCAGTTACTCGGTGGCAGGGAGGGCCTACGAGCAGTACTTC. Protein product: CASSYSVAGRAYEQYF.